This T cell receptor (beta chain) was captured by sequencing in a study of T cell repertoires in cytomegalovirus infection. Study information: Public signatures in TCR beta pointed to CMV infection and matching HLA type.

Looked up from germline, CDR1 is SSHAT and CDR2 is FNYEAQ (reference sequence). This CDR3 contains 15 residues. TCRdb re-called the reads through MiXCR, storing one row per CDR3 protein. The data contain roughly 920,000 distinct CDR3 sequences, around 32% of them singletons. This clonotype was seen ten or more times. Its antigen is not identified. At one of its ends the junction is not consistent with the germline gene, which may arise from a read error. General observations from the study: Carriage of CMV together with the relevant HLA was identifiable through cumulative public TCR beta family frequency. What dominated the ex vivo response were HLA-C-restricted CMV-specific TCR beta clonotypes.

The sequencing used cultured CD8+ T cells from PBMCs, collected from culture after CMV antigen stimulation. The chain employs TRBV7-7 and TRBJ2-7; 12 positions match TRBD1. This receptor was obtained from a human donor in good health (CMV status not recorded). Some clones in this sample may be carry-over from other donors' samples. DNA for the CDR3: TGTGCTAGCAGCCTCGGGACAGGGGGCACCTACGAGCAGTACTTC. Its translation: CASSLGTGGTYEQYF.